The 25 T cell receptor beta chains below were found in one sample sequenced in a study of shared clonotypes between healthy human individuals. As defined, naive CD8 cells were CD45RO-negative and positively selected for CCR7, with terminally differentiated effector memory CD45RA+ cells excluded. Sequencing was performed with immunoSEQ multiplex PCR; in TCRdb, only in-frame clones are kept and a portion is missing. The sample holds about 2.2 million clones, 90% to 95% seen once. The sequencing sample was made of naive CD8+ T cells from PBMCs. The source is a man in his late teens or twenties in good health. Some clones in this sample may be carry-over from other donors' samples.

This clone occurred once. V is TRBV14 and J is TRBJ2-5, with 11 bases fitting TRBD1. CDR3 length equals 16 residues. The V gene's germline CDR1 is SGHDN and CDR2 FVKESK. J gave up 5 bases and V 0 bases, and 5 bases lay outside the gene matches. This CDR3 reads CASSQDPGQGEETQYF. CDR3 coding DNA: TGTGCCAGCAGCCAAGACCCGGGACAGGGGGAGGAGACCCAGTACTTC.

This rearrangement joins TRBV5-5 to TRBJ1-1, with D possibly matching TRBD1 (6 bases). Germline CDR1 and CDR2: SGHKS and YYEKEE (reference sequence). The CDR3 runs to 15 residues. Between the trimmed V and J ends, which lost 0 bases and 2 bases, there was a span of 11 bases. The CDR3 protein is CASSLAVGGNTEAFF. The DNA of the CDR3 is TGTGCCAGCAGCTTGGCCGTGGGGGGCAACACTGAAGCTTTCTTT.

This chain links TRBV11-3 with TRBJ2-7; D possibly corresponds to TRBD1 (6 bases). The length of the CDR3 is 16 residues. Germline V CDR1 and CDR2: SGHNT, YENEEA. Between the trimmed V and J ends, which lost 5 bases and 3 bases, there was a span of 20 bases. CDR3 sequence (DNA): TGTGCCAGCAGCCCCCAACAGGGTAGCCCCCTCTACGAGCAGTACTTC. Amino acid sequence: CASSPQQGSPLYEQYF.

Notes on this clone: In the same sample, other DNA sequences code for this CDR3. V and J are TRBV7-9 and TRBJ2-1, with D possibly TRBD1 on 5 matching bases. Trimming took off 5 bases at V and 9 bases at J, with 11 bases between the two ends. The CDR3 runs 12 residues. Germline CDR1 SEHNR, CDR2 FQNEAQ (reference sequence). CDR3 bases: TGTGCCAGCAGCCCCCCTACAGGTGAGCAGTTCTTC. It yields the protein CASSPPTGEQFF.

The gene calls are TRBV4-3 and TRBJ2-5, with no clear D. Germline V lookup: CDR1 LGHNA, CDR2 YSLEER. V gave up 5 bases and J gave up 1 base, with 8 bases separating them. This CDR3 is built from 13 residues. CDR3 in DNA: TGCGCCAGCAGCGGACGGCTCCAAGAGACCCAGTACTTC. This sequence encodes CASSGRLQETQYF.

J is TRBJ2-5 and V is TRBV4-1; 7 nucleotides agree with TRBD2. Per the germline V gene, CDR1 is MGHRA and CDR2 is YSYEKL. This CDR3 contains 15 residues. V gave up 3 bases and J gave up 5 bases; unmatched junction bases: 9. The CDR3 DNA sequence: TGCGCCAGCAGCCACGCCGGGACTATCAAGGAGACCCAGTACTTC. Protein: CASSHAGTIKETQYF.

This rearrangement joins TRBV6-1 to TRBJ1-4; a weak D match, TRBD1 (6 bases). Germline loops: CDR1 MNHNS, CDR2 SASEGT. The V end was cut by 4 bases, the J end by 5 bases, with 14 bases between. This CDR3 is built from 15 residues. The DNA of the CDR3 is TGTGCCAGCAGTGTGACACAGGGCAGGAATGAAAAACTGTTTTTT. Amino acids: CASSVTQGRNEKLFF.

The chain has TRBV15 and TRBJ1-2; TRBD1 aligns across 8 bases. There are 14 residues in the CDR3. V lost 3 bases to trimming and J lost 0 bases; unmatched junction nucleotides: 0. Germline V gene lookup returns CDR1 LNHNV and CDR2 YYDKDF (reference sequence). In DNA form, the CDR3 reads TGTGCCACCAGCAGGGACAGGGCTAACTATGGCTACACCTTC. This gives the protein CATSRDRANYGYTF. Supplemented by reference TRBV15 and TRBJ1-2, the full variable domain reads DAMVIQNPRYQVTQFGKPVTLSCSQTLNHNVMYWYQQKSSQAPKLLFHYYDKDFNNEADTPDNFQSRRPNTSFCFLDIRSPGLGDTAMYLCATSRDRANYGYTFGSGTRLTVV.

This chain links TRBV5-1 with TRBJ2-2, with 7 bases identical to TRBD1. The trim removed 3 bases at V and 0 bases at J, leaving 2 bases unmatched. From germline, CDR1 is SGHRS and CDR2 YFSETQ. The CDR3 length is 15 residues. CDR3 DNA: TGCGCCAGCAGCTCGGACAGGACGAACACCGGGGAGCTGTTTTTT. Its translation is CASSSDRTNTGELFF.

The V and J genes are TRBV9 and TRBJ2-5; D tentatively reads TRBD1 or TRBD2 (7 bases each). Trimming removed 4 bases from V and 3 bases from J, with 16 bases in between. This CDR3 spans 15 amino acids. Germline CDR1 SGDLS, CDR2 YYNGEE. CDR3 in amino acids: CASSTRQGGEETQYF. CDR3 sequence (DNA): TGTGCCAGCAGCACAAGACAGGGAGGGGAAGAGACCCAGTACTTC.

The rearrangement joins TRBV27 to TRBJ2-3, with D perhaps assigned TRBD1 or TRBD2 (6 bases each). Germline CDR1 and CDR2: MNHEY and SMNVEV (reference sequence). The CDR3 extends over 14 amino acids. Trimming left V 5 bases short and J 4 bases short, with 13 bases between. The CDR3 DNA is TGTGCCAGCAGTGTCTCCGGGGGCGCAGATACGCAGTATTTT. Protein product: CASSVSGGADTQYF.

Details on this clone: The junction does not match germline at one end; this may be a read error. The gene calls are TRBV28 and TRBJ1-5; maybe TRBD1 (6 bases). Looked up from germline, CDR1 is MDHEN and CDR2 is SYDVKM. This CDR3 contains 14 residues. The CDR3 here is CAGSRGASNQPQHF. CDR3 DNA: TGTGCCGGCAGTCGGGGGGCGAGCAATCAGCCCCAGCATTTT. Full variable domain (outside the CDR3, taken from reference TRBV28 and TRBJ1-5): DVKVTQSSRYLVKRTGEKVFLECVQDMDHENMFWYRQDPGLGLRLIYFSYDVKMKEKGDIPEGYSVSREKKERFSLILESASTNQTSMYLCAGSRGASNQPQHFGDGTRLSIL.

The V gene is TRBV5-4, the J gene TRBJ2-1, with D perhaps TRBD1 (6 bases). Germline CDR1 is SGHNT and CDR2 is YYREEE (reference sequence). CDR3 size: 17 residues. Trimming removed 0 bases at V and 0 bases at J, with 13 bases between. The CDR3 loop is CASSLDRAWVSYNEQFF. The CDR3 DNA is TGTGCCAGCAGCTTGGACAGGGCCTGGGTCTCCTACAATGAGCAGTTCTTC.

V usage is TRBV28 and J usage is TRBJ2-3; tentatively, D is TRBD1 (6 bases). V lost 10 bases to trimming and J lost 2 bases, with 22 bases between them. The germline gives CDR1 MDHEN, CDR2 SYDVKM. The CDR3 runs 16 residues. CDR3 loop: CATRTNRVRVTDTQYF. CDR3 coding DNA: TGTGCCACGAGGACGAACAGGGTTAGGGTCACAGATACGCAGTATTTT. The whole variable domain, filled in from reference TRBV28 and TRBJ2-3, reads DVKVTQSSRYLVKRTGEKVFLECVQDMDHENMFWYRQDPGLGLRLIYFSYDVKMKEKGDIPEGYSVSREKKERFSLILESASTNQTSMYLCATRTNRVRVTDTQYFGPGTRLTVL.

This clone was counted a single time. This rearrangement joins TRBV6-1 to TRBJ2-7; TRBD2 aligns across 7 bases. Per the germline V gene, CDR1 is MNHNS and CDR2 is SASEGT. The CDR3 consists of 16 residues. With V trimmed by 2 bases and J by 0 bases, 7 bases remained unmatched. CDR3 loop: CASSELASGSSYEQYF. CDR3 bases: TGTGCCAGCAGTGAACTTGCTAGCGGCAGCTCCTACGAGCAGTACTTC.

The chain links TRBV7-9 to TRBJ1-2, with 7 bases fitting TRBD1. V shed 1 base, J shed 4 bases, and the junction held 12 bases outside the gene matches. The CDR3 totals 17 residues. From germline, CDR1 is SEHNR and CDR2 FQNEAQ (reference sequence). CDR3 nucleotides: TGTGCCAGCAGCTTAGGCCCTGGGACAGCCGGGTCCTATGGCTACACCTTC. The encoded protein is CASSLGPGTAGSYGYTF.

Worth noting for this clone: The same CDR3 is also encoded by other DNA sequences in this sample. The chain links TRBV27 to TRBJ1-5, with D possibly being TRBD1 (5 bases). CDR1 MNHEY and CDR2 SMNVEV come from the germline V gene (reference sequence). The CDR3 has 13 residues. The V end lost 5 bases, the J end lost 5 bases, and 10 bases lay between the germline ends. The CDR3 spells CASSPGRYQPQHF. As DNA, the CDR3 is TGTGCCAGCAGTCCGGGACGTTATCAGCCCCAGCATTTT.

V is TRBV27 and J is TRBJ1-2; 8 positions agree with TRBD1. Germline loops: CDR1 MNHEY, CDR2 SMNVEV (reference sequence). The length of the CDR3 is 15 residues. Germline trimming cut 4 bases from V and 4 bases from J; bases unmatched to any gene: 8. For the CDR3, the DNA is TGTGCCAGCAGTTACGGACAGGGCACGGGCTATGGCTACACCTTC. Translated, it gives CASSYGQGTGYGYTF.

V is TRBV28 and J is TRBJ2-1, with a tentative D call TRBD1 (5 bases). V was pared by 5 bases and J by 0 bases, with 11 bases between. Germline V gene sequence: CDR1 MDHEN, CDR2 SYDVKM. This CDR3 spans 15 amino acids. CDR3 protein: CASSIDSYSYNEQFF. The CDR3 DNA reads as TGTGCCAGCAGTATCGACAGTTACTCCTACAATGAGCAGTTCTTC.

Points on this clone: The sample has other DNA sequences that encode this CDR3 too. The chain recombines TRBV28 with TRBJ1-4, with no clear D. This CDR3 comprises 14 residues. Germline V CDR1 and CDR2: MDHEN, SYDVKM. Trimming took 5 bases from V and 0 from J, leaving 7 bases between them. The CDR3 nucleotides read TGTGCCAGCAGTCCGCGGGCAACTAATGAAAAACTGTTTTTT. It specifies CASSPRATNEKLFF.

CDR3 nucleotides: TGTGCCAGCAGCTTAAGCGCTTCCAGCTATGGCTACACCTTC. Translating gives CASSLSASSYGYTF. This chain joins TRBV7-6 and TRBJ1-2, with D hard to call. Germline V lookup: CDR1 SGHVS, CDR2 FNYEAQ. The V gene lost 2 bases and the J gene lost 4 bases, with 11 bases spanning the gap. CDR3 length: 14 residues.

The chain employs TRBV10-3 and TRBJ2-7; TRBD1 is a possible D gene (6 bases). The V end lost 2 bases, the J end lost 1 base, and 18 bases lay between the germline ends. Germline V gene data show CDR1 as ENHRY and CDR2 as SYGVKD. The CDR3 runs 17 residues. CDR3 sequence reads: CAISEKTGQSSSYEQYF. CDR3 bases: TGTGCCATCAGTGAGAAGACAGGACAGAGTTCTTCCTACGAGCAGTACTTC.

This clone has only one observation. The V and J genes are TRBV6-4 and TRBJ2-1, with 7 nucleotides matching TRBD2. The V gene's germline CDR1 is MRHNA and CDR2 SNTAGT. With 4 bases clipped from V and 5 bases from J, the junction kept 8 bases outside the gene matches. This CDR3 spans 15 amino acids. The CDR3 coding sequence is TGTGCCAGCAGTGGAAGGGAGGGTCGGGACAATGAGCAGTTCTTC. It encodes CASSGREGRDNEQFF.

The chain uses TRBV4-3 and TRBJ2-7; 10 bases align to TRBD1. Trimming at V came to 4 bases and at J to 10 bases, leaving 13 bases not matched to a gene. CDR3 length: 15 amino acids. Germline CDR1 and CDR2: LGHNA and YSLEER. In nucleotides, the CDR3 is TGCGCCAGCAGCCTCGGCCGACAGGGGGCGCAGCAACAGTACTTC. This codes for CASSLGRQGAQQQYF.

The chain joins TRBV15 to TRBJ1-5; D gene unclear. This CDR3 has 12 amino acids. V was clipped by 7 bases and J by 2 bases, with 6 bases between them. Looked up from germline, CDR1 is LNHNV and CDR2 is YYDKDF (reference sequence). The CDR3 sequence is CATTVGNQPQHF. The CDR3 coding sequence is TGTGCCACCACAGTGGGCAATCAGCCCCAGCATTTT.